This T cell receptor beta chain originates from a study of blood T cell repertoires in COVID-19. Study overall: Collection of acute and convalescent COVID-19 samples took place in the United States, Italy and Spain. PBMCs, B-cell-depleted T cells, or T cells were the source of the cDNA or gDNA that made up the material.

V shed 4 bases and J 2 bases; nucleotides not matched to a gene: 2. There are 14 residues in the CDR3. The germline V gene encodes CDR1 MGHDK and CDR2 SYGVNS. Per the original methods: Counts of nucleated cells, estimated from reference gene primer amplification, were obtained. TCRdb's copy holds only in-frame clones and misses some; the assay was immunoSEQ multiplex PCR. Clonal size and the V and J genes are those of that table, whereas D and trimming came from the DNA. This sample yields roughly 260,000 clones, of which 85% to 90% are seen a single time; about 4% belongs to the top ten. The receptor comes from a woman in her forties with acute or convalescent COVID-19. The chain uses TRBV25-1 and TRBJ1-2, with 9 bases matching TRBD1. The sample taken for sequencing was peripheral blood. The CDR3 bases are TGTGCCAGCAGTGCCGGGACAGGGAACTATGGCTACACCTTC. This translates into CASSAGTGNYGYTF.